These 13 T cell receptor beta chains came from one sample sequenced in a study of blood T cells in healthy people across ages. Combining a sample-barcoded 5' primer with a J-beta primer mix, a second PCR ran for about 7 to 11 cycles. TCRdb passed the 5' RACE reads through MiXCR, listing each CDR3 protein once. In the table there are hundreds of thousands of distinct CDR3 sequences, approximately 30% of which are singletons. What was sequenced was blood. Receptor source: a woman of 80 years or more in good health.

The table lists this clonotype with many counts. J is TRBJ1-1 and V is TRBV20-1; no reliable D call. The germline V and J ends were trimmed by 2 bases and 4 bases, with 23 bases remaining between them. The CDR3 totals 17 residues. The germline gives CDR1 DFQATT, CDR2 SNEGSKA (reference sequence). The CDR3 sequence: CSARLLRLMRSSTEAFF. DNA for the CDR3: TGCAGTGCTAGACTACTTCGATTGATGAGGTCGAGCACTGAAGCTTTCTTT.

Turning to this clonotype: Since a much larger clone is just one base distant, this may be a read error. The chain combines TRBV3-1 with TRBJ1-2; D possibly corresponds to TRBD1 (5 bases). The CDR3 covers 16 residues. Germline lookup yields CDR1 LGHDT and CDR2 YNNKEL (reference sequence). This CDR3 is CANSQAVWGGDYGYTF. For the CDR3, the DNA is TGTGCCAACAGCCAAGCCGTCTGGGGGGGGGACTATGGCTACACCTTC.

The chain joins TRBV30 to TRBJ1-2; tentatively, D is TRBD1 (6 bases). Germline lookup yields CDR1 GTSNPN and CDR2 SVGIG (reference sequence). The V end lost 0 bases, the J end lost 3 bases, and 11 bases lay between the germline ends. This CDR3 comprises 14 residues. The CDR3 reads CAWSVSGVDYGYTF. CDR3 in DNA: TGTGCCTGGAGTGTCTCAGGGGTGGACTATGGCTACACCTTC. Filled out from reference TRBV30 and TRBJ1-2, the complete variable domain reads SQTIHQWPATLVQPVGSPLSLECTVEGTSNPNLYWYRQAAGRGLQLLFYSVGIGQISSEVPQNLSASRPQDRQFILSSKKLLLSDSGFYLCAWSVSGVDYGYTFGSGTRLTVV.

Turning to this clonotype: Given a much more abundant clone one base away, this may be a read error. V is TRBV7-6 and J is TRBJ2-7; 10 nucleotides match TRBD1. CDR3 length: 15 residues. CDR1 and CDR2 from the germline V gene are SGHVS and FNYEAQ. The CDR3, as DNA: TGTGCCGGCAGCTTAGGGGACAGGGGCTCCTACGAGCAGTACTTC. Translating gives CAGSLGDRGSYEQYF.

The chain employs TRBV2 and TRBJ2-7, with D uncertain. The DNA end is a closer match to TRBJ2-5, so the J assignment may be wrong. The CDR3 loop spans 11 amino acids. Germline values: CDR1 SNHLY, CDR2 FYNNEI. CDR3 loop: CASIRTETQYF. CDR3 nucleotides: TGTGCCAGCATCAGGACAGAGACCCAGTACTTC.

The CDR3 bases are TGTGCCAGCAGGCTGCAGGGGACAGGGAACGAAAAACTGTTTTTT. Amino acid sequence: CASRLQGTGNEKLFF. The chain uses TRBV6-6 and TRBJ1-4; TRBD1 aligns across 9 bases. In germline, CDR1 is MNHNY, CDR2 SVGAGI (reference sequence). V dropped 6 bases and J dropped 8; count of bases not matched to a gene: 10. The CDR3 covers 15 residues.

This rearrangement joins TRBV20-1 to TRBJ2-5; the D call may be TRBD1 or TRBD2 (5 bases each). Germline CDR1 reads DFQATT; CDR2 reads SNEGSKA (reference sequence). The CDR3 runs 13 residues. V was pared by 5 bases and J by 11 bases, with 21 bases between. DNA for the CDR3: TGCAGTGCTGTCGAAGCCAGGGAGAATGAGCAGTACTTC. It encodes CSAVEARENEQYF.

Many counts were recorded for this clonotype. This chain's CDR3 is CAIRVQETQYF. CDR3 bases: TGTGCCATCAGGGTCCAAGAGACCCAGTACTTC. This chain links TRBV10-3 with TRBJ2-5; D call uncertain. The germline V and J ends were trimmed by 6 bases and 1 base, with 3 bases remaining between them. The CDR3 length is 11 residues. Germline CDR1 ENHRY, CDR2 SYGVKD.

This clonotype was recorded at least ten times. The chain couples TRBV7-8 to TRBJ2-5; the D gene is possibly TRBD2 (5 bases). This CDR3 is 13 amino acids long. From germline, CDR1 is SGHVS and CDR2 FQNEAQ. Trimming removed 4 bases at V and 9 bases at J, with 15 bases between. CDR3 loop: CASSSRAPGAQYF. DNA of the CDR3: TGTGCCAGCAGCTCTCGGGCCCCCGGGGCCCAGTACTTC.

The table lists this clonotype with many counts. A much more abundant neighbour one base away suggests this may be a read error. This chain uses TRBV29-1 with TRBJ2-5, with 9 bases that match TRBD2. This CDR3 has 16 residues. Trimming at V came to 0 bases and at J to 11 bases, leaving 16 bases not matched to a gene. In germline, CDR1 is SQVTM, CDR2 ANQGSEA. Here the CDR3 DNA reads TGCAGCGTTGAAGATGGTTTTGGGACTAGCTTCCATGAGCAGTACTTC. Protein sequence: CSVEDGFGTSFHEQYF.

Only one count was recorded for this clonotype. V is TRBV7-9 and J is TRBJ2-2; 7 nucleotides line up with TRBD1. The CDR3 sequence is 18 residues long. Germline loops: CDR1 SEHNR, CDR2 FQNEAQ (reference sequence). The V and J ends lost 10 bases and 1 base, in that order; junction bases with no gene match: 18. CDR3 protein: CATPPDRASLLNTGELFF. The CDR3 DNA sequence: TGTGCCACCCCTCCTGACAGGGCTAGTTTATTGAACACCGGGGAGCTGTTTTTT.

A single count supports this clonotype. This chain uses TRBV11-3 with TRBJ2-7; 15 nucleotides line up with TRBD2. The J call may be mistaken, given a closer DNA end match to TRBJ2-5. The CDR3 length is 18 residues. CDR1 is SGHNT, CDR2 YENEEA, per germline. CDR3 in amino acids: CASSTGTSGGTDQETQYF. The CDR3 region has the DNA TGTGCCAGCAGCACCGGGACTAGCGGGGGGACGGACCAAGAGACCCAGTACTTC.

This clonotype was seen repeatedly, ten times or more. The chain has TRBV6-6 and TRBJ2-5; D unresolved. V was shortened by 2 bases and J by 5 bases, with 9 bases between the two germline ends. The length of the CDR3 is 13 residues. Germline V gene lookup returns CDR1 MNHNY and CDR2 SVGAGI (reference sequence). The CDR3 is CASSYRLRETQYF. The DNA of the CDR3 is TGTGCCAGCAGTTACCGGTTACGTGAGACCCAGTACTTC.